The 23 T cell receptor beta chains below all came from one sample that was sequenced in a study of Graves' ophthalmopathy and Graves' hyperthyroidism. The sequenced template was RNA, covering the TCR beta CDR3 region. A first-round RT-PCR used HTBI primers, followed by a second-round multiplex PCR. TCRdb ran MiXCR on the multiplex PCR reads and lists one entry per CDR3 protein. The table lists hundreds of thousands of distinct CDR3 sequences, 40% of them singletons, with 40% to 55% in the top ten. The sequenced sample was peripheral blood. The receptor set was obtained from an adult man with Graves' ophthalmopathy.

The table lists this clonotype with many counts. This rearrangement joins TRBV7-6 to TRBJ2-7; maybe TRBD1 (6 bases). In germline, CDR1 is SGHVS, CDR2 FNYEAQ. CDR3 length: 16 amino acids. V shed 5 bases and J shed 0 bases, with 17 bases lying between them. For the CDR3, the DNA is TGTGCCAGCAGCCCGTGGGGCAGGGGCCTCTCCTACGAGCAGTACTTC. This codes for CASSPWGRGLSYEQYF.

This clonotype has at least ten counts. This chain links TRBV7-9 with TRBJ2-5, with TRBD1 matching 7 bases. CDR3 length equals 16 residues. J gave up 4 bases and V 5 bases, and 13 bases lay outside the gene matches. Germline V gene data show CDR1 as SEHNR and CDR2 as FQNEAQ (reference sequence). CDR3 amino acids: CASSTRTGRRTETQYF. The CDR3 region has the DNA TGTGCCAGCAGCACCCGGACAGGCCGCCGGACAGAGACCCAGTACTTC.

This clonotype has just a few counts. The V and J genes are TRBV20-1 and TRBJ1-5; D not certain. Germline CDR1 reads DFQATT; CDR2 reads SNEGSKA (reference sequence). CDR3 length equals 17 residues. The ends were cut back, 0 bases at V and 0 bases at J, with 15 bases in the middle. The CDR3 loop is CSARDTDLVYSNQPQHF. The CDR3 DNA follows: TGCAGTGCTAGAGATACCGACCTAGTTTATAGCAATCAGCCCCAGCATTTT.

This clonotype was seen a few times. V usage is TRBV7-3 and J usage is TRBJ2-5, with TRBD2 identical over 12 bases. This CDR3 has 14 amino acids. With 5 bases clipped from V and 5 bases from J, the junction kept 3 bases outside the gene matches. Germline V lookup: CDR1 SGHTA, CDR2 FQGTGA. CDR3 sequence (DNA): TGTGCCAGCAGCGCAGGACTAGCGGGGGAGACCCAGTACTTC. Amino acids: CASSAGLAGETQYF.

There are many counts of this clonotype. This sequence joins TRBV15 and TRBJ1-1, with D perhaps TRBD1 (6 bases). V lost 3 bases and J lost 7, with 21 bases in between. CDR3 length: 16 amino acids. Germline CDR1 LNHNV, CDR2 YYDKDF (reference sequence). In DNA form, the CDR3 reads TGTGCCACCAGCAGGGTCCCGGGACACCGAAGGGTTGAAGCTTTCTTT. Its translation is CATSRVPGHRRVEAFF.

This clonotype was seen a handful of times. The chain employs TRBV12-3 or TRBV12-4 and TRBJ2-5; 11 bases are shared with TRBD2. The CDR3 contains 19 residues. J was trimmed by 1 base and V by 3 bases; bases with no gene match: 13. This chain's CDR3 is CASSFEASGRYAAQETQYF. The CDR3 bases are TGTGCCAGCAGTTTCGAGGCTAGCGGGAGGTATGCGGCCCAAGAGACCCAGTACTTC.

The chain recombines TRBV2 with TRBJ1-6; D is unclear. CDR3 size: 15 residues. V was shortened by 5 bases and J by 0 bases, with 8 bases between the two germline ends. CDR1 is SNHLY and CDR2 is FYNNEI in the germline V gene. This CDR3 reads CASSIPRSYNSPLHF. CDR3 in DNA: TGTGCCAGCAGTATACCGCGCTCCTATAATTCACCCCTCCACTTT.

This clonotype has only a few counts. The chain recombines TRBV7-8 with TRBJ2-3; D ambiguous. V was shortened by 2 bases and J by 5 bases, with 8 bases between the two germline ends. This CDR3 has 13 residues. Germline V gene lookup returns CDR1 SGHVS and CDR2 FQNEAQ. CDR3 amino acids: CASSLSTLDTQYF. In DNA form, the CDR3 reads TGTGCCAGCAGCTTAAGCACCTTAGATACGCAGTATTTT.

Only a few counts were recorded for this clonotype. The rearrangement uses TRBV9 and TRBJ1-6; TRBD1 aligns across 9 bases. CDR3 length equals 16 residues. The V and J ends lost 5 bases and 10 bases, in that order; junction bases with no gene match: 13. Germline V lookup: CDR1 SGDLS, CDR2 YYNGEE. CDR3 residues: CASSPRTGVPGSPLHF. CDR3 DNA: TGTGCCAGCAGTCCCCGGACAGGGGTCCCCGGCTCACCCCTCCACTTT.

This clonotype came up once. The CDR3 DNA reads as TGTGCCAGCAGCGTGACAGGGGGCTCGGTACCCCTCCACTTT. Its translation: CASSVTGGSVPLHF. The V and J genes are TRBV9 and TRBJ1-6; TRBD1 matches 10 bases. Germline CDR1 SGDLS, CDR2 YYNGEE. V lost 2 bases, J lost 12 bases, and 5 bases stayed unmatched. The CDR3 runs to 14 residues.

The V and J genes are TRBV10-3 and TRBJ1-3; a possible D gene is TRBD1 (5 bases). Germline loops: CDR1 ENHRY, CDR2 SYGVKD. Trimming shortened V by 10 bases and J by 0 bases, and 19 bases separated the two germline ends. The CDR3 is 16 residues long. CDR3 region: CASSRGTESSGNTIYF. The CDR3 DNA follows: TGTGCCAGCAGCCGCGGGACCGAGAGCTCTGGAAACACCATATATTTT.

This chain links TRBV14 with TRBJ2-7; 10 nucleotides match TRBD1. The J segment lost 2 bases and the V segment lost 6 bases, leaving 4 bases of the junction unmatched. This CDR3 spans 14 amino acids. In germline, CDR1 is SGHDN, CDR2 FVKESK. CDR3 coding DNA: TGTGCCAGCAGAGATGGGACAGGGGCCTACGAGCAGTACTTC. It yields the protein CASRDGTGAYEQYF.

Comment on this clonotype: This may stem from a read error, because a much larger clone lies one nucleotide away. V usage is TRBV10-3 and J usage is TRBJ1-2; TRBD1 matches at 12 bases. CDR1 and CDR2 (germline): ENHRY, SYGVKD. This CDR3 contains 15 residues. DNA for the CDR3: TGTGCCATCAGTATGGGACAGGGGGCCCCTTATGGCCACACCTTC. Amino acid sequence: CAISMGQGAPYGHTF.

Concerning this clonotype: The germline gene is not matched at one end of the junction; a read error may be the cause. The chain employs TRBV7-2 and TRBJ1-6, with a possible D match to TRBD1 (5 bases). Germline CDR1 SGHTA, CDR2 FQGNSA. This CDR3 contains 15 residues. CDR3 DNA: TGCGCCAGCTGCCCATCCGGGACGGCGGCCCCACCCCTCCACTTT. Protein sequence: CASCPSGTAAPPLHF.

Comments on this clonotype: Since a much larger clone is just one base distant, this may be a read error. CDR3 sequence: CASSPGSRSYEQYF. CDR3 nucleotides: TGTGCCAGCAGCCCCGGGTCGAGGAGTTACGAGCAGTACTTC. V gene TRBV7-2 combines with J gene TRBJ2-7; D is undetermined. Germline V lookup: CDR1 SGHTA, CDR2 FQGNSA. With 5 bases removed from V and 4 bases from J, the gap between germline ends came to 15 bases. The length of the CDR3 is 14 residues. Using reference TRBV7-2 and TRBJ2-7 for the parts outside the CDR3, the full variable domain is GAGVSQSPSNKVTEKGKDVELRCDPISGHTALYWYRQSLGQGLEFLIYFQGNSAPDKSGLPSDRFSAERTGGSVSTLTIQRTQQEDSAVYLCASSPGSRSYEQYFGPGTRLTVT.

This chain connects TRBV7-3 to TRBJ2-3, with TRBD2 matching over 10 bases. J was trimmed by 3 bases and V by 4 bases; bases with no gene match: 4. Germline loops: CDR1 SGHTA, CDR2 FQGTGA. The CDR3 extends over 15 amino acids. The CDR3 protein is CASSSRSGGTDTQYF. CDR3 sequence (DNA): TGTGCCAGCAGCTCCCGTAGCGGGGGGACAGATACGCAGTATTTT.

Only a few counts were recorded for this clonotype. The CDR3 protein is CASSAPTGTLHPDTGELFF. CDR3 nucleotide sequence: TGTGCCAGCAGCGCGCCTACCGGGACACTCCACCCGGACACCGGGGAGCTGTTTTTT. The chain couples TRBV7-9 to TRBJ2-2; possibly TRBD1 for D (6 bases). The germline V and J ends were trimmed by 5 bases and 3 bases, with 25 bases remaining between them. CDR3 length: 19 amino acids. Germline loops: CDR1 SEHNR, CDR2 FQNEAQ (reference sequence).

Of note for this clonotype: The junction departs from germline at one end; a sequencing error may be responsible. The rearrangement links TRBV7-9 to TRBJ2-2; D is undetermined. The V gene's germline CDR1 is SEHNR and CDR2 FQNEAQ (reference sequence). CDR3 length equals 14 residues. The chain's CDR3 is CASSLGPGAGELFF. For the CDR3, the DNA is TGTGCCAGCAGTTTAGGCCCTGGCGCCGGGGAGCTGTTTTTT.

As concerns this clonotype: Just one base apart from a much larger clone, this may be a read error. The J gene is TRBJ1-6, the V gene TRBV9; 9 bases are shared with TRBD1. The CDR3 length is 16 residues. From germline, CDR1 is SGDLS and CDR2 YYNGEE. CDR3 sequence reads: CACSVGTGTSYSPLHF. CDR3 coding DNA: TGTGCCTGCAGCGTCGGGACAGGGACCAGTTATTCACCCCTCCACTTT.

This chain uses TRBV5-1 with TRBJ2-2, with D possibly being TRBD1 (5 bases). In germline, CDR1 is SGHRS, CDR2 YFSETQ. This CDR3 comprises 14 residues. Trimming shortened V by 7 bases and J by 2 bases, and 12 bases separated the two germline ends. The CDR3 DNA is TGCGCCAGCCAGGGAAACCTAAACACCGGGGAGCTGTTTTTT. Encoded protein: CASQGNLNTGELFF.

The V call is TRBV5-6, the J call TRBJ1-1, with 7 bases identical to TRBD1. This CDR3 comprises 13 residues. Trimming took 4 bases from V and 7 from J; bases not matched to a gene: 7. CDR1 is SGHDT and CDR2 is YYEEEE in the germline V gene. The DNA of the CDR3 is TGTGCCAGCAGCCTGACAGGGTGGAGTGAAGCTTTCTTT. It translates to CASSLTGWSEAFF.

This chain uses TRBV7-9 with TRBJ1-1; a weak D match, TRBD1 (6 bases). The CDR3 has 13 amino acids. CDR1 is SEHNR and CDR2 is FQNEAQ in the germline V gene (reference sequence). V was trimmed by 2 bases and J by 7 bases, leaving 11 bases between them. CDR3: CASSLTLGGEAFF. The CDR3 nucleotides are TGTGCCAGCAGCTTAACATTAGGGGGTGAAGCTTTCTTT.

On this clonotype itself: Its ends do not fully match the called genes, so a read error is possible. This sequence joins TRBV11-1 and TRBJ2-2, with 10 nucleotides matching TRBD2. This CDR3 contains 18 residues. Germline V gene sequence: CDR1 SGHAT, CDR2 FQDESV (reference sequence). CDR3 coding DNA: TGCGCCAGCAGCTGGATAGGGGGGCTAGCGGGAGCCACCGGGGAGCTGTTTTTT. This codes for CASSWIGGLAGATGELFF.